This record looks at one T cell receptor (beta chain) sequence and its context. The antigen remains unidentified. Trimming removed 6 bases from V and 2 bases from J, with 3 bases in between. The CDR3 totals 11 residues. CDR1 ENHRY and CDR2 SYGVKD come from the germline V gene. These data originate in a study of beta chain features in type 1 diabetes. Study conclusions and caveats: It was not settled here whether HLA type affects TCRB rearrangement. A moderate, significant TCRB CDR3 shortening appeared in type 1 diabetes across four CD4+ subsets.

Reverse transcribing all isolated RNA meant expressed TCRB transcripts were sequenced. Data came from immunoSEQ multiplex PCR; TCRdb stores just in-frame clones and leaves some out. The sample carries roughly 400,000 clones, 9.5% to 10% recorded once. The sequence came from a man aged 30 to 39 with type 1 diabetes. The chain links TRBV10-3 to TRBJ2-3; D unresolved. Sequencing was done on a sample of central memory CD4+ T cells from blood. The CDR3 region is CAISNTDTQYF. The CDR3 DNA sequence: TGTGCCATCAGCAACACAGATACGCAGTATTTT.